This T cell receptor beta chain was documented in a study of blood T cell repertoires in COVID-19. Study overall: Acute and convalescent COVID-19 samples came from the United States, Italy and Spain. PBMCs, B-cell-depleted T cells, or T cells provided the cDNA or gDNA that made up the material.

V was cut by 0 bases and J by 6 bases, with 15 bases left in between. The CDR3 is made up of 14 amino acids. Per the germline V gene, CDR1 is GTSNPN and CDR2 is SVGIG (reference sequence). Under the authors' procedure: Cell counts per sample came from amplifying reference gene primers. Using immunoSEQ multiplex PCR, the repertoire was profiled, and TCRdb retains in-frame clones only, with some absent. V and J calls and clone size are those listed in that table; D and trimming were worked out from the DNA. The repertoire consists of some 340,000 clones, with 85% occurring once and the leading ten covering roughly 3.9%.

The sample was peripheral blood. This clonotype was sampled from a young woman with acute or convalescent COVID-19. This chain links TRBV30 with TRBJ2-7; D might be TRBD2 (7 bases). The CDR3 region has the DNA TGTGCCTGGAGTGTACGCAGGGGAGGGACCGAGCAGTACTTC. It is translated as CAWSVRRGGTEQYF.